A selection of T cell receptor beta chains follows, all from one sample in a study of blood T cell repertoires in COVID-19. The protocol was immunoSEQ multiplex PCR, while the TCRdb copy is restricted to in-frame clones and leaves out a portion. The sample carries 95,000 to 130,000 clones, 90% recorded once. The sequencing sample was made of peripheral blood. These receptors came from a human donor with active COVID-19. The donor label of this sample is uncertain. CDR3s include the opening cysteine and the closing phenylalanine or tryptophan. The D gene is left open where the match is weak. Some rows have no size entry. The others give once, few or many, or a class for an expanded clone.

j_call d_call v_call clone_size cdr3_nt cdr3_aa
TRBJ1-5 TRBD1 TRBV19 once TGTGCCAGTAGTACGCGGACAGGGATAGGTCAGCCCCAGCATTTT CASSTRTGIGQPQHF
TRBJ2-5 - TRBV18 - TGTGCCAGCTCACTAGGGGCAGAAGAGACCCAGTACTTC CASSLGAEETQYF
TRBJ2-5 TRBD1 TRBV4-3 - TGCGCCAGCAGCCACGACAGGGGAGAGACCCAGTACTTC CASSHDRGETQYF
TRBJ1-3 - TRBV28 - TGTGCCAGCAGGGGAAAGACAGGCCGAGAAGGAAACACCATATATTTT CASRGKTGREGNTIYF
TRBJ2-1 - TRBV9 - TGTGCCAGCAGCGTACTGGGGGCTGAGCAGTTCTTC CASSVLGAEQFF
TRBJ1-1 TRBD1 TRBV4-2 - TGTGCCAGCAGCGACAGGGTGGGGAGCCCGAACACTGAAGCTTTCTTT CASSDRVGSPNTEAFF
TRBJ2-3 - TRBV18 - TGTGCCAGCTCACCGCCCGCGGGGATGACAGATACGCAGTATTTT CASSPPAGMTDTQYF
TRBJ1-2 TRBD1 TRBV27 - TGTGCCAGCAGTGCGCAGGGGGCCGGCTACACCTTC CASSAQGAGYTF
TRBJ1-5 - TRBV5-6 - TGTGCCAGCAGCAACACAAGAAATCAGCCCCAGCATTTT CASSNTRNQPQHF
TRBJ1-4 - TRBV5-1 - TGCGCCAGCAGCTTAGGGGTTGGGGAAAAACTGTTTTTT CASSLGVGEKLFF
TRBJ2-3 - TRBV7-8 - TGTGCCAGCAGCTTTGGCAGCTCAATGGTCGGGGATACGCAGTATTTT CASSFGSSMVGDTQYF
TRBJ1-4 TRBD1 TRBV5-4 - TGTGCCAGCAGCTTGGCAGGACAGGGTGAAAAACTGTTTTTT CASSLAGQGEKLFF
TRBJ1-1 TRBD1 TRBV29-1 - TGCAGCGCCGCTCGGGGTGGACAGGACGGATTTATTGAAGCTTTCTTT CSAARGGQDGFIEAFF
TRBJ2-7 TRBD1 TRBV7-2 once TGTGCCAGTTCCAAGCACGGACAGGGGATGTACGAGCAGTACTTC CASSKHGQGMYEQYF
TRBJ1-2 - TRBV12-3/TRBV12-4 - TGTGCCAGCAGTTTTAATCCTTATGGCTACACCTTC CASSFNPYGYTF
TRBJ2-4 - TRBV6-4 - TGTGCCAGCAGTGTCCCAGGGGTAGGCAAAAACATTCAGTACTTC CASSVPGVGKNIQYF
TRBJ1-1 TRBD1 TRBV5-6 - TGTGCCAGCAGCTTGCCTTCCTGGGACAGGGACACTGAAGCTTTCTTT CASSLPSWDRDTEAFF
TRBJ2-3 TRBD2 TRBV7-9 - TGTGCCAGCAGCCTGGGAAGCGGGGGTAGCACAGATACGCAGTATTTT CASSLGSGGSTDTQYF
TRBJ2-1 TRBD2 TRBV7-2 - TGTGCCAGCAGCACCACAGCGGGGGGGCCAAGCAATGAGCAGTTCTTC CASSTTAGGPSNEQFF
TRBJ1-2 TRBD1 TRBV10-3 - TGTGCCATCAGTGAGCCCGTGCGGACAGGGTTTAACTATGGCTACACCTTC CAISEPVRTGFNYGYTF
TRBJ2-2 TRBD2 TRBV3-1/TRBV3-2 few TGTGCCAGCAGCCGCGGACTAGCGATCCCCGGGGAGCTGTTTTTT CASSRGLAIPGELFF
TRBJ1-1 TRBD1 TRBV7-9 - TGTGCCGTCCAGGGGGGCGCCACTGAAGCTTTCTTT CAVQGGATEAFF
TRBJ2-3 TRBD2 TRBV7-2 - TGTGCCAGCAGCTTAGTGGGAGGCGGGGGAAAAGATACGCAGTATTTT CASSLVGGGGKDTQYF
TRBJ1-3 TRBD1 TRBV2 - TGTGCCAGCAACCCGGGACAGTCTCGAAACACCATATATTTT CASNPGQSRNTIYF
TRBJ2-7 - TRBV21-1 - TGTGCCAGCAGCAAAGGGGCAGAGACCTACGAGCAGTACTTC CASSKGAETYEQYF
TRBJ1-2 - TRBV27 medium-sized TGTGCCAGCAGTTTGACCAAATATGACGGAGCTAACTATGGCTACACCTTC CASSLTKYDGANYGYTF
TRBJ1-2 - TRBV18 - TGTGCCAGCTCACAGGACACAAGATCCTCCTATGGCTACACCTTC CASSQDTRSSYGYTF
TRBJ1-4 TRBD1 TRBV9 - TGTGCCAGCAGCTCCGGGGACAGGGACGAAAAACTGTTTTTT CASSSGDRDEKLFF
TRBJ1-1 TRBD1 TRBV28 - TGTGCCAGCAGTTTGTCCGGGACAGGGGGCGGATATGCTTTCTTT CASSLSGTGGGYAFF
TRBJ2-7 - TRBV4-3 - TGCGCCAGCAGCCACACCACCGAGGACGAGCAGTACTTC CASSHTTEDEQYF
TRBJ1-2 - TRBV6-2/TRBV6-3 - TGTGCCAGCAGTTACTCTCCTCAGCTCGGATCGGGCTATGGCTACACCTTC CASSYSPQLGSGYGYTF
TRBJ2-1 - TRBV6-5 - TGTGCCAGCAGTTCCCAGGGTAGCGGTTCCTACAATGAGCAGTTCTTC CASSSQGSGSYNEQFF
TRBJ2-7 TRBD1 TRBV27 - TGTGCCAGCAGGCGGACAGGGAGCGAGCAGTACTTC CASRRTGSEQYF